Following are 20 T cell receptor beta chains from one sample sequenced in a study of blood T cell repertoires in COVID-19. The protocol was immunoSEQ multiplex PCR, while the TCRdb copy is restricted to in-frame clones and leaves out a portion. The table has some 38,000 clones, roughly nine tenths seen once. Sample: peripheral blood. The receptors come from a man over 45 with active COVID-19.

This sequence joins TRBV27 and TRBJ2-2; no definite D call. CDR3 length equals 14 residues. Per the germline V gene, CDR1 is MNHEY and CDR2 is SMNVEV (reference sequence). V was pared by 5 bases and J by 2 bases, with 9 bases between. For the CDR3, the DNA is TGTGCCAGCAGTCCCTCGCTAAACACCGGGGAGCTGTTTTTT. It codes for CASSPSLNTGELFF.

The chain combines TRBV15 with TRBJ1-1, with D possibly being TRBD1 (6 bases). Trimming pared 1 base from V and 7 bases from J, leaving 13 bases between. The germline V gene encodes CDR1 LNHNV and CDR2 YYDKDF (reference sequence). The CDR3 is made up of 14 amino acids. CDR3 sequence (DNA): TGTGCCACCAGCAGAGCTTACCAGGGGAATGAAGCTTTCTTT. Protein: CATSRAYQGNEAFF.

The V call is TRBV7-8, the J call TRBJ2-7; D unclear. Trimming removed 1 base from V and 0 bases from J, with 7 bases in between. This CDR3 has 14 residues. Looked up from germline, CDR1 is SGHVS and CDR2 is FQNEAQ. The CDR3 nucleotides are TGTGCCAGCAGCTTAGGTCTAGTCTCCTACGAGCAGTACTTC. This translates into CASSLGLVSYEQYF.

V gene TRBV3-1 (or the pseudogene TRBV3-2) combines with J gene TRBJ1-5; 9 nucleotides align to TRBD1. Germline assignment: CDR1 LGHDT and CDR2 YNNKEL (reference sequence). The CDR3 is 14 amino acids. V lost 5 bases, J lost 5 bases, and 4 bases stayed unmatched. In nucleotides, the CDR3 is TGTGCCAGCAGCTCTACAGGGGGCGATCAGCCCCAGCATTTT. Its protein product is CASSSTGGDQPQHF.

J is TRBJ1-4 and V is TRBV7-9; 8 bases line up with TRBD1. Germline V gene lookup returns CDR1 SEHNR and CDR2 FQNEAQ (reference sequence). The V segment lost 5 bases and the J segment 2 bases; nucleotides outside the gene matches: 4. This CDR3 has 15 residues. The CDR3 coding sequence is TGTGCCAGCAGCGACAGGGGATTTACTAATGAAAAACTGTTTTTT. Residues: CASSDRGFTNEKLFF. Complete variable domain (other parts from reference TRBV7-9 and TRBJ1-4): DTGVSQNPRHKITKRGQNVTFRCDPISEHNRLYWYRQTLGQGPEFLTYFQNEAQLEKSRLLSDRFSAERPKGSFSTLEIQRTEQGDSAMYLCASSDRGFTNEKLFFGSGTQLSVL.

The CDR3 reads CASSSMTGTNEKLFF. The CDR3 DNA reads as TGTGCCAGCAGCTCCATGACAGGGACTAATGAAAAACTGTTTTTT. The J gene is TRBJ1-4, the V gene TRBV3-1 (or the pseudogene TRBV3-2); 7 nucleotides align to TRBD1. Trimming cost V 5 bases and J 2 bases; bases outside gene matches: 5. The CDR3 covers 15 residues. Germline V gene lookup returns CDR1 LGHDT and CDR2 YNNKEL (reference sequence).

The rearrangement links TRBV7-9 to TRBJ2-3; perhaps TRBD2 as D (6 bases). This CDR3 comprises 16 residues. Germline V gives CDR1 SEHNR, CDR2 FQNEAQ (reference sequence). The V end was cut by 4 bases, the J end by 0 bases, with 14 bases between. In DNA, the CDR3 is TGTGCCAGCAGCTCCCCAGCGGGCCTGAGCACAGATACGCAGTATTTT. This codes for CASSSPAGLSTDTQYF.

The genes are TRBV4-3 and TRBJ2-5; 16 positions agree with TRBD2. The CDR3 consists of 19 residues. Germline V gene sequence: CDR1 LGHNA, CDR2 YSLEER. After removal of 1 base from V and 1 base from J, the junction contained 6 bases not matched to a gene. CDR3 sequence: CASSQGGTSGGAPQETQYF. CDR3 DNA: TGCGCCAGCAGCCAAGGGGGGACTAGCGGGGGGGCCCCCCAAGAGACCCAGTACTTC.

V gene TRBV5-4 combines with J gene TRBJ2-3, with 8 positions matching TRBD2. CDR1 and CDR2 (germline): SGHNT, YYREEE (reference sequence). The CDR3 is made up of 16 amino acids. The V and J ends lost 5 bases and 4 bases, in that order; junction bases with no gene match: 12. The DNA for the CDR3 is TGTGCCAGCAGACCCGGGGGGGCAAGATCAGCAGATACGCAGTATTTT. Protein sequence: CASRPGGARSADTQYF. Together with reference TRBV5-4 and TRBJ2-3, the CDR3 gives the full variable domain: ETGVTQSPTHLIKTRGQQVTLRCSSQSGHNTVSWYQQALGQGPQFIFQYYREEENGRGNFPPRFSGLQFPNYSSELNVNALELDDSALYLCASRPGGARSADTQYFGPGTRLTVL.

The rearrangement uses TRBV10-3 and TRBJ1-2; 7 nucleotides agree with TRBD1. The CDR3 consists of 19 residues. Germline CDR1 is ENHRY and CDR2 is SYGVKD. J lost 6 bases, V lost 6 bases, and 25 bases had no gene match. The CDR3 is CAIRSDWGRAGGSGNGYTF. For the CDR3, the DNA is TGTGCCATCAGAAGTGATTGGGGACGGGCAGGGGGATCAGGTAATGGCTACACCTTC.

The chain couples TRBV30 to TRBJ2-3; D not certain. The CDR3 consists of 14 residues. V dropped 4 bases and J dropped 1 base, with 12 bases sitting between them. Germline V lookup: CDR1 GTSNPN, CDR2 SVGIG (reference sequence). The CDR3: CAWIRIVGTDTQYF. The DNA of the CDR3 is TGTGCCTGGATCCGTATCGTAGGCACAGATACGCAGTATTTT.

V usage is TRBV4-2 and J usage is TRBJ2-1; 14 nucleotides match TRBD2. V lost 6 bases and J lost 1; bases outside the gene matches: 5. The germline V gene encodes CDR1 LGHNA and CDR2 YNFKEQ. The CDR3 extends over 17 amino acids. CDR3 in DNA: TGTGCCAGCAGAGGGACTAGCGGGGGACCATCCTACAATGAGCAGTTCTTC. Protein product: CASRGTSGGPSYNEQFF.

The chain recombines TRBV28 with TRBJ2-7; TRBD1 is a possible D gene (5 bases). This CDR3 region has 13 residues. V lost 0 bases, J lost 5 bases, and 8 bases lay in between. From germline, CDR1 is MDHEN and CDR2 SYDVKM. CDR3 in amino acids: CASSLWGRNEQYF. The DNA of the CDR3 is TGTGCCAGCAGTTTATGGGGGCGAAACGAGCAGTACTTC. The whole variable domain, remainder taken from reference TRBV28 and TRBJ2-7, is DVKVTQSSRYLVKRTGEKVFLECVQDMDHENMFWYRQDPGLGLRLIYFSYDVKMKEKGDIPEGYSVSREKKERFSLILESASTNQTSMYLCASSLWGRNEQYFGPGTRLTVT.

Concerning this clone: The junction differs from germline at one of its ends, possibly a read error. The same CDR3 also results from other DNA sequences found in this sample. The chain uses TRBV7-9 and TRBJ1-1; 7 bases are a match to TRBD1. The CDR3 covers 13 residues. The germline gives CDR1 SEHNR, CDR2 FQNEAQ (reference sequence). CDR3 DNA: TGTGCCAGCAGCTACGGGACAGACACTGAGGCTTTCTTT. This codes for CASSYGTDTEAFF.

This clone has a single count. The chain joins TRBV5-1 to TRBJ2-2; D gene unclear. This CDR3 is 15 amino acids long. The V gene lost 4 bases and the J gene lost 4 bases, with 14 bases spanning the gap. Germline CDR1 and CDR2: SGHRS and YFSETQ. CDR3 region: CASSLLSGPTGELFF. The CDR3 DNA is TGCGCCAGCAGCCTTCTTTCTGGGCCCACCGGGGAGCTGTTTTTT.

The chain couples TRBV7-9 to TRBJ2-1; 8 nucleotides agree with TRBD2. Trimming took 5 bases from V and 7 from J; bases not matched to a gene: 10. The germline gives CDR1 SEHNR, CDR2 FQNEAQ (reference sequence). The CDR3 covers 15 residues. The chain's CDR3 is CASSLSGEPQNEQFF. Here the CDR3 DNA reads TGTGCCAGCAGCCTTAGCGGGGAGCCGCAGAATGAGCAGTTCTTC.

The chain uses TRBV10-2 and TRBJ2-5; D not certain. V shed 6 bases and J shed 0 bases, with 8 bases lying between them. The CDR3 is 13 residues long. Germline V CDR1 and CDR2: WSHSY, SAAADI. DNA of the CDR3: TGCGCCAGCAGAGAGATAGACCAAGAGACCCAGTACTTC. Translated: CASREIDQETQYF.

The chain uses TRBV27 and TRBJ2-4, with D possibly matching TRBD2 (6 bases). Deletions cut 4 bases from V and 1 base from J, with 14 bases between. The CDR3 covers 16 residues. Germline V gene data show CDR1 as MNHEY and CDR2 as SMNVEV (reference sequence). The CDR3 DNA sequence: TGTGCCAGCAGTTCTTGGGGAGGAAGGGCCAAAAACATTCAGTACTTC. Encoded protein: CASSSWGGRAKNIQYF.

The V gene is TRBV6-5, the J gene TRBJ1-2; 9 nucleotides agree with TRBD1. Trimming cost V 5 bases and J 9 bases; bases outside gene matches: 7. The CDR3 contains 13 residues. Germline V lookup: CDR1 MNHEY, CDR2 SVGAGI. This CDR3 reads CASSPRDRERYTF. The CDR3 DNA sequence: TGTGCCAGCAGTCCCCGGGACAGGGAGCGCTACACCTTC.

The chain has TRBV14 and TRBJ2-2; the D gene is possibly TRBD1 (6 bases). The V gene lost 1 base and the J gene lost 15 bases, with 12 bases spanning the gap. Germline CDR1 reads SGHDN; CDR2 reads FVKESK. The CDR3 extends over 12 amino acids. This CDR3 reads CASSQGGTNVFF. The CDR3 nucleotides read TGTGCCAGCAGCCAAGGTGGGACAAACGTGTTTTTT.